Relative to its sample, the clone carrying this TCR gamma chain is medium-sized. PBMCs from patients and controls supplied the genomic DNA for sequencing. Healthy adult blood donors, age- and sex-matched, served as controls. The data originate from a study of gamma delta lymphoproliferative disorders and STAT genes. As for the study in general: Each gamma-chain library started from at least 50 ng of genomic DNA, using the LymphoTrack Dx TCRG Assay.

TCRdb reanalysed the multiplex PCR reads via CATT. In the table there are 1,500 to 2,000 gamma-chain clones, 8.5% to 10% of which are singletons. The sequenced sample was blood. The sequence derives from a human donor in good health.

CDR3 residues: CACWISRCGYKKLF. CDR3 in DNA: TGTGCCTGCTGGATTAGCCGATGTGGATATAAGAAACTCTTT. This rearrangement joins TRGV11 to TRGJ1 or TRGJ2. Because TCRdb records no J gene, it was assigned here through a match of the DNA to germline. TRGV11 has ORF status, its function being uncertain. The CDR3 loop spans 14 amino acids. V gave up 4 bases and J gave up 7 bases; unmatched junction bases: 10.